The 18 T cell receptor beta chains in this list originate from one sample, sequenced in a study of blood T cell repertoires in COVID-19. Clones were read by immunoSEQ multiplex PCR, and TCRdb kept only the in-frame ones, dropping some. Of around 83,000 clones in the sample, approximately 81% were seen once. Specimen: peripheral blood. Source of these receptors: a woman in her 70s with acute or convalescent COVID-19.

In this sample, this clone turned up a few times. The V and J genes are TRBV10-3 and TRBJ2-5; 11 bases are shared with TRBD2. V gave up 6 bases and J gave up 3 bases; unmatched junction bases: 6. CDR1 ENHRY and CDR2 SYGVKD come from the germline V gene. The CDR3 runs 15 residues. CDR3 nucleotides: TGTGCCATCAGCCCCTCGACTAGCGGGGAAGAGACCCAGTACTTC. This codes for CAISPSTSGEETQYF.

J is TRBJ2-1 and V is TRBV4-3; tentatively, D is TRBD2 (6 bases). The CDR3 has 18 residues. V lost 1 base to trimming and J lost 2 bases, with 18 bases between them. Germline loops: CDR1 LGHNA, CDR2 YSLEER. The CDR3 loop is CASSQGQNLAATYNEQFF. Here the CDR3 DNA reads TGCGCCAGCAGCCAAGGCCAGAATTTAGCGGCAACCTACAATGAGCAGTTCTTC.

The CDR3 sequence is CASSEDYDRVVGLAGSDTQYF. The DNA of the CDR3 is TGTGCCAGCAGTGAAGACTACGACAGGGTGGTGGGACTAGCGGGATCAGATACGCAGTATTTT. The V and J genes are TRBV6-1 and TRBJ2-3; TRBD2 matches at 13 bases. V shed 1 base and J 4 bases; nucleotides not matched to a gene: 17. Germline CDR1 and CDR2: MNHNS and SASEGT. CDR3 size: 21 residues.

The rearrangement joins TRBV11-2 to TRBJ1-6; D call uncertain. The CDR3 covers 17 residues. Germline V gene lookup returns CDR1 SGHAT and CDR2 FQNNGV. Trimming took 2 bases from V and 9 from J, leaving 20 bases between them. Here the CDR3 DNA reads TGTGCCAGCAGCTTAAGGGAGGGTATGGAGTACAGTTCACCCCTCCACTTT. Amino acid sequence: CASSLREGMEYSSPLHF.

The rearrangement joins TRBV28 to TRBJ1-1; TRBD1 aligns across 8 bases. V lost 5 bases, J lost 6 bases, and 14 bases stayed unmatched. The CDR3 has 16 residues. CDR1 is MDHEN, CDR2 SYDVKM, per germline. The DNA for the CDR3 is TGTGCCAGCAGTCAACGCCCTCAGGGGGCCCGACCTGAAGCTTTCTTT. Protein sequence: CASSQRPQGARPEAFF.

The CDR3 nucleotides are TGTGCCAGCAGCGTAGAGGGGACAGGGGGGACACCCCTCCACTTT. Its translation is CASSVEGTGGTPLHF. V usage is TRBV9 and J usage is TRBJ1-6, with 11 bases aligning to TRBD1. V shed 0 bases, J shed 11 bases, and the junction held 4 bases outside the gene matches. The CDR3 spans 15 residues. Germline CDR1 and CDR2: SGDLS and YYNGEE. The full variable domain, its missing parts supplied by reference TRBV9 and TRBJ1-6, is DSGVTQTPKHLITATGQRVTLRCSPRSGDLSVYWYQQSLDQGLQFLIQYYNGEERAKGNILERFSAQQFPDLHSELNLSSLELGDSALYFCASSVEGTGGTPLHFGNGTRLTVT.

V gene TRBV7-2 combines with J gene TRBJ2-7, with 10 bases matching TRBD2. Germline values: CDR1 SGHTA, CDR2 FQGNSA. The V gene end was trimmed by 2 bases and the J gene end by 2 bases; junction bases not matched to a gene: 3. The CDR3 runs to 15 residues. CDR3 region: CASSLRLAGPYEQYV. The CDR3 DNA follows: TGTGCCAGCAGCTTACGACTAGCGGGTCCCTACGAGCAGTACGTC.

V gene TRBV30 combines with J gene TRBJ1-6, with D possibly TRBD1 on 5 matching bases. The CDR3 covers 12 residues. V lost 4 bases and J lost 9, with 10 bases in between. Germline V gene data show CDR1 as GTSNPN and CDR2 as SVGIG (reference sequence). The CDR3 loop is CAWNLRVSPLHF. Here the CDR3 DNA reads TGTGCCTGGAATCTCAGGGTTTCACCCCTCCACTTT.

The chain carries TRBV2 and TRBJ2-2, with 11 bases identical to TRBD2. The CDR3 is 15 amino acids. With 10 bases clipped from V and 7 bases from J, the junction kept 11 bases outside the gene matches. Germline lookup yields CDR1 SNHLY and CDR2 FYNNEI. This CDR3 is CATTPLAGGGGELFF. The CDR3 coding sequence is TGTGCCACCACGCCTCTAGCGGGGGGTGGCGGGGAGCTGTTTTTT.

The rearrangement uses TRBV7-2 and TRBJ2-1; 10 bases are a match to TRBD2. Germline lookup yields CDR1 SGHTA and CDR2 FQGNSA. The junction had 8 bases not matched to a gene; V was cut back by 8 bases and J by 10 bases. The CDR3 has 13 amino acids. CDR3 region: CASRLAGPLEQFF. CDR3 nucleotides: TGTGCCAGCCGACTAGCGGGCCCGTTGGAGCAGTTCTTC.

The CDR3 coding sequence is TGTGCCAGCAGCTCCCCACAGGGGTATGGCTACACCTTC. Its translation: CASSSPQGYGYTF. The chain combines TRBV7-2 with TRBJ1-2; 7 bases align to TRBD1. Germline V CDR1 and CDR2: SGHTA, FQGNSA. The CDR3 is 13 amino acids. Trimming at V came to 4 bases and at J to 5 bases, leaving 4 bases not matched to a gene.

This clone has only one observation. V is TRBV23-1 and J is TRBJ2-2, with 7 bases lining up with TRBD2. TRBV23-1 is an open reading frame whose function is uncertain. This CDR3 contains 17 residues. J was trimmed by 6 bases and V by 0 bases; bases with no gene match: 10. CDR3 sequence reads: CASSQSGAGERAGELFF. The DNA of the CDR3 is TGCGCCAGCAGTCAATCGGGCGCGGGAGAGAGAGCCGGGGAGCTGTTTTTT.

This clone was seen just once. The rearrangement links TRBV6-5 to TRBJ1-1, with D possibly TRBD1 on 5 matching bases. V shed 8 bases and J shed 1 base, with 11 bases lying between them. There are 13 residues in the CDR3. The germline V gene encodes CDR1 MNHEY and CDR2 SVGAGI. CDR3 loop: CASARTGNTEAFF. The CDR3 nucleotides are TGTGCCAGCGCCAGAACAGGGAACACTGAAGCTTTCTTT.

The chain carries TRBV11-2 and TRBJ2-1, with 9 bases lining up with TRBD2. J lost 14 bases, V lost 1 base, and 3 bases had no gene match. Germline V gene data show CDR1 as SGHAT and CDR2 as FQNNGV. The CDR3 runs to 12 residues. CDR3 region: CASSLVASGEFF. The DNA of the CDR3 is TGTGCCAGCAGCTTAGTGGCTAGCGGGGAGTTCTTC.

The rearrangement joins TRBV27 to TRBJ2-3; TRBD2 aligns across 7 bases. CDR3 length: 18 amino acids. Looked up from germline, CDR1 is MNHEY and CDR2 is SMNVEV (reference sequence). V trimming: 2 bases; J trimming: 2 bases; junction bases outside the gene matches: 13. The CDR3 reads CASSLGRTRIGFTDTQYF. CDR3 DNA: TGTGCCAGCAGTTTAGGACGGACTAGGATTGGATTCACAGATACGCAGTATTTT.

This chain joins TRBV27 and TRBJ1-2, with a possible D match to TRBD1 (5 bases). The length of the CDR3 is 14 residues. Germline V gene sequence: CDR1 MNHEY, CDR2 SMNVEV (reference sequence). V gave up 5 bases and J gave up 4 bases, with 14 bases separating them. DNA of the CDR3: TGTGCCAGCAGTCCATCGGGACTGAGCTATGGCTACACCTTC. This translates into CASSPSGLSYGYTF.

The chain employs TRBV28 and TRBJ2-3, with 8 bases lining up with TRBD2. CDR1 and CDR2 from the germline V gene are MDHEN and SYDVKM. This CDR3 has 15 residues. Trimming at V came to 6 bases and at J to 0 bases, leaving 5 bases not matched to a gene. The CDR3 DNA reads TGTGCCAGCAGGAAGAGCGGGGGAAGCACAGATACGCAGTATTTT. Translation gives CASRKSGGSTDTQYF.

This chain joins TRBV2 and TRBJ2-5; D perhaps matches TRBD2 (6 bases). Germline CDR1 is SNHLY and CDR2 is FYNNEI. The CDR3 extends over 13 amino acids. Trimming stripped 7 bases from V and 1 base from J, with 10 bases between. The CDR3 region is CASNGGVQETQYF. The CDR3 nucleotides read TGTGCCAGCAATGGCGGGGTCCAAGAGACCCAGTACTTC.